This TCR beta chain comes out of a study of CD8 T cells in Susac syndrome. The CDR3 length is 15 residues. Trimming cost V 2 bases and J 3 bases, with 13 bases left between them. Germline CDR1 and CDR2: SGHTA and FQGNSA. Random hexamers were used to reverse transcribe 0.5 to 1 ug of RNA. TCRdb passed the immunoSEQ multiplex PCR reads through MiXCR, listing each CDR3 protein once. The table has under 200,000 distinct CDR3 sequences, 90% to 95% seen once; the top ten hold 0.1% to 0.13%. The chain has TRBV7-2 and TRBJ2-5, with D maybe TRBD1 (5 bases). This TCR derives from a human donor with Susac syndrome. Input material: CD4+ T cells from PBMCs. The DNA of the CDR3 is TGTGCCAGCAGCTTAAATTCGGGCAGGGAAGAGACCCAGTACTTC. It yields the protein CASSLNSGREETQYF.